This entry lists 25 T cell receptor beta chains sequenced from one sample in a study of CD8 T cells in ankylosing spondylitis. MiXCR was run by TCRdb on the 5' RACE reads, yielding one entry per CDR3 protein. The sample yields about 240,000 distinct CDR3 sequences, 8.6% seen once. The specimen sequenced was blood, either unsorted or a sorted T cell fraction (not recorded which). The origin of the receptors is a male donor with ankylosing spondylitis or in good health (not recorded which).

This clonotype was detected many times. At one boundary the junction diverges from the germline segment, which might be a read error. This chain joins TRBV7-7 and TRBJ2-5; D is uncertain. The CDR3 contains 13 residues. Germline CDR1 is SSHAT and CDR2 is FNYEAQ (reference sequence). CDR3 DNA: TGTGCTAGCAGCTTAAGTAGGTCAGAGACCCAGTACTTC. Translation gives CASSLSRSETQYF.

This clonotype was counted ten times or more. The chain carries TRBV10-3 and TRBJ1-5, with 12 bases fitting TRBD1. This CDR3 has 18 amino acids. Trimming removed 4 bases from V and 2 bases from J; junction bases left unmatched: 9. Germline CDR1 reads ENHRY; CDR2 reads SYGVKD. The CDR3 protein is CAISAARDRGHGNQPQHF. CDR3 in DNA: TGTGCCATCAGTGCAGCCCGGGACAGGGGGCATGGCAATCAGCCCCAGCATTTT.

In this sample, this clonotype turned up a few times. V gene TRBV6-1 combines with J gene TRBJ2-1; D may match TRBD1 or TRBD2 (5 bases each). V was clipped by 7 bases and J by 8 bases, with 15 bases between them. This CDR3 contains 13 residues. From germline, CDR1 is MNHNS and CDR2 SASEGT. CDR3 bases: TGTGCCAGCAAGCCTCCGGGGCCCCATGAGCAGTTCTTC. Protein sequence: CASKPPGPHEQFF.

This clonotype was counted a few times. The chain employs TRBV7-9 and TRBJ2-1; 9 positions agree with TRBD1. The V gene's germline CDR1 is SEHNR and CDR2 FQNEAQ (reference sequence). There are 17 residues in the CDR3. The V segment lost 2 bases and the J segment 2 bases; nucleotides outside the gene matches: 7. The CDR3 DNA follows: TGTGCCAGCAGCTTATACAGGGGGCGAGGGACCTACAATGAGCAGTTCTTC. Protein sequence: CASSLYRGRGTYNEQFF.

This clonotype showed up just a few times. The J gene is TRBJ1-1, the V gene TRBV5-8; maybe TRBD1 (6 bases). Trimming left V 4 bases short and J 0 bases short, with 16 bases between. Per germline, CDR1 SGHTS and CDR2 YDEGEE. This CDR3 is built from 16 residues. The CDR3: CASSEEPGHLNTEAFF. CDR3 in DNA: TGTGCCAGCAGCGAAGAGCCGGGACATTTGAACACTGAAGCTTTCTTT.

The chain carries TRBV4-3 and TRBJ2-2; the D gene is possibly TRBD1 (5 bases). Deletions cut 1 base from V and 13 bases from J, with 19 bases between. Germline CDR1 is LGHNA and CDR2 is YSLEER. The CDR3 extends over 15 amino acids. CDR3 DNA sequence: TGCGCCAGCAGCCAAGCGGCCTTAGGGCAGGGTGGGCTGTTTTTT. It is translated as CASSQAALGQGGLFF.

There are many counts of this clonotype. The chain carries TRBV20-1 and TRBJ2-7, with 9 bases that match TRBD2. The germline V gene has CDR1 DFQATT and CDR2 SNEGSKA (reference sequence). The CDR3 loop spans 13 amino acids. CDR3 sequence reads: CSGARGGSYEQYF. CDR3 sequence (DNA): TGCAGCGGTGCGCGGGGGGGCTCCTACGAGCAGTACTTC.

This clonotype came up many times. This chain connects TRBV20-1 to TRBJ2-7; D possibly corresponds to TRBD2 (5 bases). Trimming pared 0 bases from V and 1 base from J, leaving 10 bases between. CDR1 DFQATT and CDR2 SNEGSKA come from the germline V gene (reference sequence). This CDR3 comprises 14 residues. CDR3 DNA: TGCAGTGCTAGAGATATAGGCGGGTCCTACGAGCAGTACTTC. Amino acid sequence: CSARDIGGSYEQYF.

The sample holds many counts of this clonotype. CDR3 in DNA: TGCAGTGCTAGAGATAGCGGGAGGGCCAATGAGCAGTTCTTC. This sequence encodes CSARDSGRANEQFF. The chain joins TRBV20-1 to TRBJ2-1; 11 bases match TRBD2. The CDR3 has 14 residues. Losses at the gene ends were 0 bases for V and 6 bases for J; bases not matched to a gene: 1. The germline gives CDR1 DFQATT, CDR2 SNEGSKA (reference sequence).

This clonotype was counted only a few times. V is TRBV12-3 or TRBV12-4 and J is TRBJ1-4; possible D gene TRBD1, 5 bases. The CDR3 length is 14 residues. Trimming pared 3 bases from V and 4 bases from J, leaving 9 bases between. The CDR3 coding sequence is TGTGCCAGCAGTTTCGGGGGACGTAATGAAAAACTGTTTTTT. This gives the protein CASSFGGRNEKLFF.

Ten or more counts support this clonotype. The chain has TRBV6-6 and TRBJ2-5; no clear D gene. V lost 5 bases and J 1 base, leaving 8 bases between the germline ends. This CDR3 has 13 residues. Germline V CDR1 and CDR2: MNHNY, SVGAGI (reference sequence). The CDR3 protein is CASSQTGQETQYF. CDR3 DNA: TGTGCCAGCAGTCAGACTGGCCAAGAGACCCAGTACTTC.

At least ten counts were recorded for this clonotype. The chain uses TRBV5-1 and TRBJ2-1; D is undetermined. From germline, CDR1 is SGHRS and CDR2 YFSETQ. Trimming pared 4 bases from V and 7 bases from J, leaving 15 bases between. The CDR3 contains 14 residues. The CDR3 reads CASSPRRMGNEQFF. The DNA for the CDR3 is TGCGCCAGCAGCCCGCGGCGGATGGGGAATGAGCAGTTCTTC.

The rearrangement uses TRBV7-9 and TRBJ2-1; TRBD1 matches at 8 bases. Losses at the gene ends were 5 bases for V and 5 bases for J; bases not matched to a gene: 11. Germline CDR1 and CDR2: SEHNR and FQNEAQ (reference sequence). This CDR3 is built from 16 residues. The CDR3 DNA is TGTGCCAGCAGCCGGGGACAGGTCGAGTCCGACAATGAGCAGTTCTTC. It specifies CASSRGQVESDNEQFF.

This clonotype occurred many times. CDR3 residues: CASRLLGGHGTDTQYF. The CDR3, as DNA: TGTGCCAGCAGGCTGCTTGGGGGACACGGCACAGATACGCAGTATTTT. J is TRBJ2-3 and V is TRBV27; D perhaps matches TRBD1 (6 bases). Per germline, CDR1 MNHEY and CDR2 SMNVEV (reference sequence). The CDR3 consists of 16 residues. Trimming took off 6 bases at V and 1 base at J, with 17 bases between the two ends.

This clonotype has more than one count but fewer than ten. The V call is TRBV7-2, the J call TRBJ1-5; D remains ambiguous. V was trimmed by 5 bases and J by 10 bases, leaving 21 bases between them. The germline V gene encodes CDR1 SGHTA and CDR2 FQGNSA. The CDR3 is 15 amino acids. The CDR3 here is CASSRTEGVRSPQHF. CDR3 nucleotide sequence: TGTGCCAGCAGCCGGACGGAGGGCGTGAGATCCCCCCAGCATTTT.

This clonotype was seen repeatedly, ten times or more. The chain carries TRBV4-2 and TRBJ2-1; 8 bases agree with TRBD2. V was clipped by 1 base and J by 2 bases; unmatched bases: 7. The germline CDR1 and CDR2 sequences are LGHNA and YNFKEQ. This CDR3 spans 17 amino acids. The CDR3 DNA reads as TGTGCCAGCAGCCAAGGTTGGCGGGAGGCGACCTACAATGAGCAGTTCTTC. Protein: CASSQGWREATYNEQFF.

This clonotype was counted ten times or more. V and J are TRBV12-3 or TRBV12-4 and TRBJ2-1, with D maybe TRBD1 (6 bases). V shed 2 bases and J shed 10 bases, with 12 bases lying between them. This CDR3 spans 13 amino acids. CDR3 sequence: CASSLRQELEQFF. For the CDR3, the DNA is TGTGCCAGCAGTTTAAGACAGGAGCTAGAGCAGTTCTTC.

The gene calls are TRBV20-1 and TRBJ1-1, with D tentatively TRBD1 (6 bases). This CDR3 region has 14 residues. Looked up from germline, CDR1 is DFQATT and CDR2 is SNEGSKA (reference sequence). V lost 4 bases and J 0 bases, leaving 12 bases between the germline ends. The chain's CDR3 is CSATRGLMNTEAFF. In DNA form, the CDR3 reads TGCAGTGCTACGCGGGGGCTCATGAACACTGAAGCTTTCTTT.

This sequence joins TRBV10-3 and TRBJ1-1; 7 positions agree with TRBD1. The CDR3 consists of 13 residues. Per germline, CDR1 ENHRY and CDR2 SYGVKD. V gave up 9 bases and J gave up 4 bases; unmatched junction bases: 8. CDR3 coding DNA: TGTGCCATTTCGAACAGGGGTGGCACTGAAGCTTTCTTT. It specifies CAISNRGGTEAFF.

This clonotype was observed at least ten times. Written as DNA, the CDR3 is TGCGCCAGCAGCCTGACTGCGGGGGGTTTAGTCCCTAGCACAGATACGCAGTATTTT. Translating it yields CASSLTAGGLVPSTDTQYF. V usage is TRBV5-1 and J usage is TRBJ2-3; 8 bases fit TRBD2. CDR1 and CDR2 from the germline V gene are SGHRS and YFSETQ. J lost 0 bases, V lost 4 bases, and 16 bases had no gene match. The CDR3 is 19 residues long.

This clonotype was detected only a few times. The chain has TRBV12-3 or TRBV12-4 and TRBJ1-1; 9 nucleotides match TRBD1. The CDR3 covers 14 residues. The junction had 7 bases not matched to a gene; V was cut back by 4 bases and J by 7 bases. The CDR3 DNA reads TGTGCCAGCAGTTCCTCTCGACAGGGGGATGAAGCTTTCTTT. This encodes CASSSSRQGDEAFF.

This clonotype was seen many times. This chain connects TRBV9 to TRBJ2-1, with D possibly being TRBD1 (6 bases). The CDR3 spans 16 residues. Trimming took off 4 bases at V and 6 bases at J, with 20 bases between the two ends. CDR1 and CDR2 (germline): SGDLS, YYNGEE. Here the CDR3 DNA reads TGTGCCAGCAGCATCACGTCCAGGGGTAAGGGCAATGAGCAGTTCTTC. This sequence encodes CASSITSRGKGNEQFF. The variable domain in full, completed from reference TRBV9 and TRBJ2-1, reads DSGVTQTPKHLITATGQRVTLRCSPRSGDLSVYWYQQSLDQGLQFLIQYYNGEERAKGNILERFSAQQFPDLHSELNLSSLELGDSALYFCASSITSRGKGNEQFFGPGTRLTVL.

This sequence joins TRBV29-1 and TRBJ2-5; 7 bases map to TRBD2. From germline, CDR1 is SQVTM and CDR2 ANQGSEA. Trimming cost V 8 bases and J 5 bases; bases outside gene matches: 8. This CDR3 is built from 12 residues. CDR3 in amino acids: CSYERRGETQYF. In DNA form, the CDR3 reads TGCAGCTACGAAAGGCGGGGGGAGACCCAGTACTTC.

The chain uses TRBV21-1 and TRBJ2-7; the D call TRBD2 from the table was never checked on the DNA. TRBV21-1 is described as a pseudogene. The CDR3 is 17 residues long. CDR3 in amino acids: CASSTWTSGRISYEQYF. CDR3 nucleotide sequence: TGTGCCAGCAGCACTTGGACTAGCGGGAGGATATCCTACGAGCAGTACTTC.

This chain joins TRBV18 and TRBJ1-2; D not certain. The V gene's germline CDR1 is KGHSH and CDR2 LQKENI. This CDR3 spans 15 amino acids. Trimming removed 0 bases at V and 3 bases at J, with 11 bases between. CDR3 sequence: CASSPPKRTYYGYTF. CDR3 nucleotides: TGTGCCAGCTCACCACCGAAACGGACTTACTATGGCTACACCTTC.